Listed here are 30 T cell receptor beta chains from one sample, sequenced in a study of T cell repertoires in cytomegalovirus infection (dated by TCRdb to between 2018 and 2020). Sequenced on an Illumina HiSeq 1500. The public reads were quality trimmed at Q25 with fastp and then assembled into clones with MiXCR by TCRdb, keeping productive beta chains. Merged by CDR3 protein, the rows form single entries marked with the most common genes and DNA. The sample table lists about 220,000 distinct CDR3 sequences, approximately 40% of them with a count of one. The ten largest clones capture 55% to 70% of the sample. These TCRs are of unknown antigen specificity. Interpreted using the paper, the treatment or condition label stands for: in vitro stimulation with specific CMV peptide epitopes to enrich CMV-specific T cells. The source was CD8+ T cells from cultured PBMCs, collected from culture after CMV antigen stimulation. The receptors originated from a human donor in good health (CMV status not recorded). Some clones in this sample may be carry-over from other donors' samples.

The rearrangement joins TRBV29-1 to TRBJ2-7; maybe TRBD2 (5 bases). Germline V lookup: CDR1 SQVTM, CDR2 ANQGSEA. V gave up 6 bases and J gave up 0 bases, with 12 bases separating them. This CDR3 is built from 13 residues. In nucleotides, the CDR3 is TGCAGCGTATTAACCGGGGACTCCTACGAGCAGTACTTC. Translating gives CSVLTGDSYEQYF.

The chain combines TRBV28 with TRBJ2-5; tentatively, D is TRBD1 (5 bases). This CDR3 has 16 amino acids. The germline CDR1 and CDR2 sequences are MDHEN and SYDVKM. Trimming took off 6 bases at V and 1 base at J, with 18 bases between the two ends. The CDR3 loop reads CASSPTWGAAQETQYF. Written as DNA, the CDR3 is TGTGCCAGCAGCCCTACCTGGGGCGCGGCCCAAGAGACCCAGTACTTC.

The gene calls are TRBV28 and TRBJ2-3, with 8 bases fitting TRBD2. V lost 1 base, J lost 1 base, and 10 bases stayed unmatched. Germline-derived CDR1 and CDR2 are MDHEN and SYDVKM. This CDR3 has 18 residues. Written as DNA, the CDR3 is TGTGCCAGCAGTTTATCACTCCGGGAGGGCGGAGGCACAGATACGCAGTATTTT. Protein sequence: CASSLSLREGGGTDTQYF.

This clonotype was picked up a small number of times. CDR3 in DNA: TGTGCCAGCAGCCCTGCAACGGGACTCCACAATGAGCAGTTCTTC. The encoded protein is CASSPATGLHNEQFF. The chain links TRBV7-3 to TRBJ2-1, with D perhaps matching TRBD2 (6 bases). CDR3 length: 15 amino acids. Germline assignment: CDR1 SGHTA and CDR2 FQGTGA. V shed 5 bases and J shed 5 bases, with 16 bases lying between them.

The genes are TRBV12-3 or TRBV12-4 and TRBJ1-1; D is uncertain. Trimming removed 5 bases at V and 5 bases at J, with 9 bases between. The CDR3 extends over 12 amino acids. CDR3 nucleotides: TGTGCCAGCAGTCCCAGTCGTACTGAAGCTTTCTTT. Encoded protein: CASSPSRTEAFF.

This clonotype was recorded many times. The rearrangement joins TRBV7-9 to TRBJ2-1; 10 positions match TRBD2. This CDR3 comprises 16 residues. Per the germline V gene, CDR1 is SEHNR and CDR2 is FQNEAQ (reference sequence). Losses at the gene ends were 5 bases for V and 5 bases for J; bases not matched to a gene: 9. The CDR3 nucleotides are TGTGCCAGCAGCACGATAGCGGGGGGAACAAACAATGAGCAGTTCTTC. Protein: CASSTIAGGTNNEQFF.

This clonotype has a count of ten or more. The chain recombines TRBV7-8 with TRBJ2-5, with 8 bases lining up with TRBD1. Germline values: CDR1 SGHVS, CDR2 FQNEAQ. V lost 3 bases, J lost 9 bases, and 15 bases stayed unmatched. This CDR3 spans 16 amino acids. This chain's CDR3 is CASSFSGTGLTGAQYF. The CDR3 nucleotides read TGTGCCAGCAGCTTCTCCGGGACAGGTCTCACGGGGGCCCAGTACTTC.

J is TRBJ2-1 and V is TRBV12-3 or TRBV12-4; 7 nucleotides agree with TRBD2. The CDR3 length is 15 residues. With V trimmed by 4 bases and J by 3 bases, 6 bases remained unmatched. The CDR3 is CASSSPSGYYNEQFF. DNA for the CDR3: TGTGCCAGCAGTTCCCCTAGCGGATACTACAATGAGCAGTTCTTC.

This rearrangement joins TRBV7-6 to TRBJ1-6; possibly TRBD1 for D (5 bases). Germline lookup yields CDR1 SGHVS and CDR2 FNYEAQ. Trimming took 6 bases from V and 0 from J, leaving 15 bases between them. The CDR3 has 17 residues. The CDR3 nucleotides read TGTGCCAGCAGTTGGACACCAACTCCCTCCTATAATTCACCCCTCCACTTT. Its translation is CASSWTPTPSYNSPLHF.

The chain recombines TRBV27 with TRBJ1-2, with D unclear. Germline CDR1 reads MNHEY; CDR2 reads SMNVEV (reference sequence). The CDR3 runs to 13 residues. V dropped 5 bases and J dropped 2 bases, with 9 bases sitting between them. This CDR3 reads CASSSGINYGYTF. In DNA form, the CDR3 reads TGTGCCAGCAGTAGCGGTATAAACTATGGCTACACCTTC.

In this sample, this clonotype turned up a few times. The genes are TRBV20-1 and TRBJ2-4, with 8 bases that match TRBD2. CDR1 and CDR2 (germline): DFQATT, SNEGSKA (reference sequence). This CDR3 comprises 16 residues. Trimming cost V 6 bases and J 1 base; bases outside gene matches: 11. In nucleotides, the CDR3 is TGCAGTGCAAGGAGGCCAGCGGGAGAGGCCAAAAACATTCAGTACTTC. The encoded protein is CSARRPAGEAKNIQYF.

The chain employs TRBV28 and TRBJ2-7, with D perhaps given as TRBD1 or TRBD2 (5 bases each). Trimming took 6 bases from V and 2 from J, leaving 17 bases between them. Germline V lookup: CDR1 MDHEN, CDR2 SYDVKM. The CDR3 has 15 residues. The CDR3 sequence: CASSSGTEIPYEQYF. CDR3 coding DNA: TGTGCCAGCAGCTCCGGGACCGAGATTCCCTACGAGCAGTACTTC. The full variable domain, completed using reference TRBV28 and TRBJ2-7, is DVKVTQSSRYLVKRTGEKVFLECVQDMDHENMFWYRQDPGLGLRLIYFSYDVKMKEKGDIPEGYSVSREKKERFSLILESASTNQTSMYLCASSSGTEIPYEQYFGPGTRLTVT.

This chain joins TRBV2 and TRBJ1-1; D gene unclear. Germline values: CDR1 SNHLY, CDR2 FYNNEI. Between the trimmed V and J ends, which lost 6 bases and 1 base, there was a span of 12 bases. The CDR3 covers 14 residues. The CDR3 is CASRPSKGNTEAFF. The CDR3 DNA reads TGTGCCAGCAGGCCATCCAAAGGGAACACTGAAGCTTTCTTT.

The chain recombines TRBV4-1 with TRBJ2-7; TRBD2 matches 7 bases. This CDR3 contains 13 residues. Per the germline V gene, CDR1 is MGHRA and CDR2 is YSYEKL. V shed 3 bases, J shed 5 bases, and the junction held 4 bases outside the gene matches. The CDR3 nucleotides are TGCGCCAGCAGCCACCGACTAGCTGACGAGCAGTACTTC. Protein sequence: CASSHRLADEQYF.

V usage is TRBV14 and J usage is TRBJ2-2; TRBD1 aligns across 9 bases. This CDR3 region has 15 residues. Germline CDR1 SGHDN, CDR2 FVKESK. V lost 4 bases to trimming and J lost 0 bases; unmatched junction nucleotides: 0. The CDR3 protein is CASSRDRANTGELFF. CDR3 in DNA: TGTGCCAGCAGCCGGGACAGGGCGAACACCGGGGAGCTGTTTTTT.

This clonotype was observed a single time. The genes are TRBV7-3 and TRBJ2-1; TRBD2 matches at 7 bases. Trimming at V came to 5 bases and at J to 3 bases, leaving 10 bases not matched to a gene. Looked up from germline, CDR1 is SGHTA and CDR2 is FQGTGA. This CDR3 region has 16 residues. CDR3 residues: CASSPGPSGDYNEQFF. The CDR3 DNA is TGTGCCAGCAGCCCTGGTCCTAGCGGAGACTACAATGAGCAGTTCTTC.

The chain couples TRBV5-6 to TRBJ2-2; D is ambiguous. Germline V gene data show CDR1 as SGHDT and CDR2 as YYEEEE. Trimming pared 7 bases from V and 3 bases from J, leaving 7 bases between. The CDR3 runs to 12 residues. This chain's CDR3 is CASAEDTGELFF. CDR3 sequence (DNA): TGTGCCAGCGCTGAGGACACCGGGGAGCTGTTTTTT.

DNA for the CDR3: TGTGCCAGCAGTTACTCGCCGGGGGTTTCACCCCTCCACTTT. This gives the protein CASSYSPGVSPLHF. The chain combines TRBV6-5 with TRBJ1-6; a possible D gene is TRBD1 (5 bases). The ends were cut back, 0 bases at V and 9 bases at J, with 9 bases in the middle. In germline, CDR1 is MNHEY, CDR2 SVGAGI. The CDR3 sequence is 14 residues long.

The J gene is TRBJ2-2, the V gene TRBV19; 10 bases match TRBD1. CDR3 length: 18 residues. V shed 5 bases and J 4 bases; nucleotides not matched to a gene: 13. CDR1 is LNHDA, CDR2 SQIVND, per germline (reference sequence). The CDR3 DNA is TGTGCCAGTAGTTCCTTGGACAGGGGGGGGATAGCCACCGGGGAGCTGTTTTTT. Amino acid sequence: CASSSLDRGGIATGELFF.

In its sample, this clonotype was seen many times. The V call is TRBV27, the J call TRBJ1-1, with 8 bases matching TRBD1. The junction had 9 bases not matched to a gene; V was cut back by 10 bases and J by 5 bases. Germline V CDR1 and CDR2: MNHEY, SMNVEV (reference sequence). CDR3 size: 13 residues. The chain's CDR3 is CATQDRVRTEAFF. The CDR3 DNA reads TGTGCCACCCAGGACAGGGTTCGTACTGAAGCTTTCTTT.

The J gene is TRBJ2-1, the V gene TRBV7-2; either TRBD1 or TRBD2 may fit D (5 bases each). The germline V gene encodes CDR1 SGHTA and CDR2 FQGNSA. The CDR3 totals 15 residues. V was cut by 6 bases and J by 5 bases, with 17 bases left in between. This CDR3 reads CASSLLGGVNNEQFF. In DNA form, the CDR3 reads TGTGCCAGCAGTCTACTTGGGGGAGTGAACAATGAGCAGTTCTTC.

The chain combines TRBV12-3 or TRBV12-4 with TRBJ1-2, with a tentative D call TRBD1 (5 bases). The length of the CDR3 is 17 residues. Between the trimmed V and J ends, which lost 3 bases and 3 bases, there was a span of 20 bases. This chain's CDR3 is CASSFRITGGMYYGYTF. Written as DNA, the CDR3 is TGTGCCAGCAGTTTTAGAATTACAGGTGGAATGTACTATGGCTACACCTTC.

The chain carries TRBV6-5 and TRBJ2-1; D is unclear. This CDR3 spans 13 amino acids. The V end lost 8 bases, the J end lost 3 bases, and 11 bases lay between the germline ends. Per the germline V gene, CDR1 is MNHEY and CDR2 is SVGAGI. CDR3 sequence: CASGPLLYNEQFF. The CDR3 DNA follows: TGTGCCAGCGGGCCCCTCCTCTACAATGAGCAGTTCTTC.

This chain uses TRBV14 with TRBJ1-2; 7 nucleotides match TRBD1. The V gene's germline CDR1 is SGHDN and CDR2 FVKESK. CDR3 length: 15 residues. Losses at the gene ends were 1 base for V and 2 bases for J; bases not matched to a gene: 4. The CDR3 protein is CASSQAGQENYGYTF. As DNA, the CDR3 is TGTGCCAGCAGCCAAGCCGGACAGGAGAACTATGGCTACACCTTC.

V and J are TRBV7-9 and TRBJ2-7; 9 bases agree with TRBD2. CDR3 length: 16 amino acids. The V and J ends lost 5 bases and 6 bases, in that order; junction bases with no gene match: 14. Germline V gene sequence: CDR1 SEHNR, CDR2 FQNEAQ (reference sequence). As DNA, the CDR3 is TGTGCCAGCAGCCGGACAGGCGGCGGGAGGGCCTCCGAGCAGTACTTC. This gives the protein CASSRTGGGRASEQYF.

V is TRBV7-8 and J is TRBJ2-1; D is perhaps TRBD2 (6 bases). V was clipped by 1 base and J by 11 bases, with 15 bases between them. The CDR3 totals 14 residues. Germline CDR1 is SGHVS and CDR2 is FQNEAQ. The CDR3 loop reads CASSLVRTGTQQFF. The CDR3 DNA is TGTGCCAGCAGCTTAGTTAGAACTGGGACTCAGCAGTTCTTC.

The chain carries TRBV27 and TRBJ2-7; 11 bases map to TRBD2. V lost 5 bases, J lost 3 bases, and 9 bases stayed unmatched. Germline CDR1 MNHEY, CDR2 SMNVEV (reference sequence). The CDR3 runs 16 residues. This CDR3 reads CASSPKMTSGNYEQYF. The DNA for the CDR3 is TGTGCCAGCAGTCCCAAAATGACTAGCGGGAACTACGAGCAGTACTTC.

The V and J genes are TRBV11-2 and TRBJ2-1; TRBD2 aligns across 9 bases. The CDR3 is 18 residues long. Looked up from germline, CDR1 is SGHAT and CDR2 is FQNNGV. The ends lost 5 bases at V and 4 bases at J; junction bases unmatched: 15. CDR3 bases: TGTGCCAGCAGCCCCAATAACCAGCGGGGGGATCTATACAATGAGCAGTTCTTC. It translates to CASSPNNQRGDLYNEQFF.

V usage is TRBV6-2 or TRBV6-3 and J usage is TRBJ2-5; D is uncertain. Trimming shortened V by 2 bases and J by 1 base, and 20 bases separated the two germline ends. Germline assignment: CDR1 MNHEY and CDR2 SVGEGT. The CDR3 has 18 residues. The CDR3, as DNA: TGTGCCAGCAGTTACGATAGGTTGGTCGGCGGCGTCCAAGAGACCCAGTACTTC. Amino acids: CASSYDRLVGGVQETQYF.

This clonotype was seen many times. V usage is TRBV7-9 and J usage is TRBJ2-1; the D gene is possibly TRBD2 (5 bases). Trimming removed 3 bases from V and 9 bases from J, with 9 bases in between. Per germline, CDR1 SEHNR and CDR2 FQNEAQ (reference sequence). The CDR3 contains 12 residues. The CDR3 DNA follows: TGTGCCAGCAGCTTCGGGGTAGGTGAGCAGTTCTTC. As protein: CASSFGVGEQFF.